Reported below is one T cell receptor beta chain. Its antigen is undetermined. This entry comes from a study of T-cell memory formation after mild COVID-19. Study-wide background: For the most part, TCR clusters were specific to one donor. Regarding the study as a whole: Some responding clones appeared in pre-infection memory, suggesting cross-reactive memory joined. CD4+ bias marked clones expanding day 15 to 37, unlike balanced contracting clones. Mainly CM and EM harbored the contracting CD4+ clones; mainly EMRA harbored the CD8+ ones.

MiXCR, run by TCRdb on the 5' RACE reads, gives a single entry per CDR3 protein. The data show 200,000 or so distinct CDR3 sequences, 16% seen once. The source is an adult woman who had mild COVID-19 (a few samples of this study predate the infection). Cell type and time point are not known. The sequenced material came from PBMCs or a T cell subset sorted from them (not recorded which).

This CDR3 is CASSYEGTSGHNEQFF. The CDR3 coding sequence is TGTGCCAGCAGTTACGAGGGGACTAGCGGCCATAATGAGCAGTTCTTC. The chain uses TRBV6-5 and TRBJ2-1; 11 bases line up with TRBD2. The V segment lost 2 bases and the J segment 7 bases; nucleotides outside the gene matches: 7. From germline, CDR1 is MNHEY and CDR2 SVGAGI. CDR3 length: 16 residues.